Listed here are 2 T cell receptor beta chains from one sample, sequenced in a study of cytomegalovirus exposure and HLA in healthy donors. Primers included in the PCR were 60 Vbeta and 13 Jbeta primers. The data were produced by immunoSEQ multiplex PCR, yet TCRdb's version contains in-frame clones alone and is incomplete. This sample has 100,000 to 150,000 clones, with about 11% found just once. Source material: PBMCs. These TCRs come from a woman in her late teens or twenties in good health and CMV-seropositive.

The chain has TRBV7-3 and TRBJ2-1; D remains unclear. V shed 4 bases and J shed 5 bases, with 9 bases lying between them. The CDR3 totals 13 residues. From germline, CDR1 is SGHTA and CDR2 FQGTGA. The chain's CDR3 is CASSSRRDNEQFF. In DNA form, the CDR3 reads TGTGCCAGCAGCTCACGACGGGACAATGAGCAGTTCTTC.

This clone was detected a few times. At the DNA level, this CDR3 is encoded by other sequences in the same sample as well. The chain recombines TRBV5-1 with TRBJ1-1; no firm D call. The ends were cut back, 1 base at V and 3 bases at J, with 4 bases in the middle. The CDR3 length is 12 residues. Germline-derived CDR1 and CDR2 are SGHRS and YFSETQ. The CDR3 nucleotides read TGCGCCAGCAGCTTGACTGACACTGAAGCTTTCTTT. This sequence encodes CASSLTDTEAFF.